A selection of T cell receptor beta chains follows, all from one sample in a study of blood T cell repertoires in COVID-19. This table comes from immunoSEQ multiplex PCR, and its TCRdb copy is limited to in-frame clones, with some not included. The table records some 50,000 clones, around four fifths of them present only once. The material sequenced was peripheral blood. Every receptor here comes from a middle-aged man with acute or convalescent COVID-19. The CDR3 runs from the conserved cysteine through the conserved F or W. D genes are given only for firm matches. Where a row states a size, it is once, few, many or the class of an expanded clone; other rows omit it.

V gene	D gene	J gene	clone size	CDR3 protein	CDR3 DNA
TRBV11-2	TRBD1	TRBJ2-7	NA	CASSKDRDVEQYF	TGTGCCAGCAGCAAGGACAGGGACGTCGAGCAGTACTTC
TRBV7-7	TRBD1	TRBJ2-7	NA	CASSNRDRDSYEQYF	TGTGCTAGCAGCAACCGGGACAGGGACTCCTACGAGCAGTACTTC
TRBV5-6	TRBD2	TRBJ2-7	NA	CASRGGEQAPYEQYF	TGTGCCAGCAGGGGAGGGGAACAAGCCCCTTACGAGCAGTACTTC
TRBV10-1	TRBD2	TRBJ2-1	NA	CASSASGVPYNEQFF	TGCGCCAGCAGTGCTAGCGGGGTGCCCTACAATGAGCAGTTCTTC
TRBV29-1	TRBD2	TRBJ2-2	NA	CSVRGTSGYSGELFF	TGCAGCGTTCGTGGGACTAGCGGCTACTCCGGGGAGCTGTTTTTT
TRBV3-1/TRBV3-2	NA	TRBJ2-5	NA	CASSRWGGRETQYF	TGTGCCAGCAGCCGCTGGGGGGGCCGAGAGACCCAGTACTTC
TRBV28	TRBD2	TRBJ2-7	few	CASSPLLAGAHEQYF	TGTGCCAGCAGTCCCCTCCTAGCGGGAGCACACGAGCAGTACTTC
TRBV5-5	NA	TRBJ1-5	few	CASSLGEAQPQHF	TGTGCCAGCAGCTTAGGTGAGGCTCAGCCCCAGCATTTT
TRBV29-1	TRBD1	TRBJ2-3	once	CSSRQGGGTDTQYF	TGCAGCTCGAGACAGGGCGGAGGCACAGATACGCAGTATTTT
TRBV12-3/TRBV12-4	NA	TRBJ2-7	NA	CASSSRDEQYF	TGTGCCAGCAGTTCGCGGGACGAGCAGTACTTC
TRBV29-1	NA	TRBJ1-3	NA	CSAQGFSGNTIYF	TGCAGCGCTCAGGGTTTCTCTGGAAACACCATATATTTT
TRBV4-2	NA	TRBJ1-2	NA	CASSQDFAGNGYTF	TGTGCCAGCAGCCAAGATTTCGCAGGGAACGGCTACACCTTC
TRBV7-3	NA	TRBJ1-1	few	CASSEDNWTEAFF	TGTGCCAGCAGCGAGGACAATTGGACTGAAGCTTTCTTT
TRBV18	NA	TRBJ1-3	NA	CASSQAAGAGNTIYF	TGTGCCAGCTCACAAGCGGCAGGGGCTGGAAACACCATATATTTT
TRBV9	TRBD1	TRBJ2-7	NA	CASSVAAGGKQQYF	TGTGCCAGCAGCGTAGCTGCAGGGGGCAAACAGCAGTACTTC
TRBV6-1	NA	TRBJ2-2	NA	CASSETWPGELFF	TGTGCCAGCAGTGAAACCTGGCCAGGGGAGCTGTTTTTT
TRBV3-1/TRBV3-2	NA	TRBJ1-2	NA	CASSQDWGVYGYTF	TGTGCCAGCAGCCAAGACTGGGGAGTCTATGGCTACACCTTC
TRBV28	TRBD1	TRBJ1-6	NA	CASSFPRQGGRAPLHF	TGTGCCAGCAGTTTTCCCCGACAGGGAGGTAGGGCACCCCTCCACTTT
TRBV6-5	NA	TRBJ2-7	once	CASSRDPRGIDEQYF	TGTGCCAGCTCCAGGGATCCGCGCGGTATCGACGAGCAGTACTTC